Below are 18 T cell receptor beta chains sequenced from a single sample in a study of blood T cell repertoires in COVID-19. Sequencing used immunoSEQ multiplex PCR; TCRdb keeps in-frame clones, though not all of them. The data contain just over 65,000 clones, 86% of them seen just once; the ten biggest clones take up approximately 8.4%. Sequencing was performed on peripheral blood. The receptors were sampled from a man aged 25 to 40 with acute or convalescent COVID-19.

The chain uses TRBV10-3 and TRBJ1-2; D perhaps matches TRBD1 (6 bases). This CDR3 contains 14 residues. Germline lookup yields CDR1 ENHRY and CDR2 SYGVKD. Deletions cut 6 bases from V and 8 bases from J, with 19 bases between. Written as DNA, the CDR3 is TGTGCCATCAGGCCCATAACAGGGAGTAACGGCTACACCTTC. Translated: CAIRPITGSNGYTF.

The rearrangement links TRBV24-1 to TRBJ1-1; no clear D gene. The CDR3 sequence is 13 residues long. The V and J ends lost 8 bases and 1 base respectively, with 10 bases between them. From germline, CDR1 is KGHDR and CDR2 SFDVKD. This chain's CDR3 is CATTKGGNTEAFF. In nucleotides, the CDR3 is TGTGCCACCACAAAAGGCGGGAACACTGAAGCTTTCTTT.

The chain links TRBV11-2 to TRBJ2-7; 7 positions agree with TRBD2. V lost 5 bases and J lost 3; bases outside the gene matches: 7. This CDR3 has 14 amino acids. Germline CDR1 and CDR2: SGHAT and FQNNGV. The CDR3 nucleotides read TGTGCCAGCAGCCGAAGTGGGGGGGTCTACGAGCAGTACTTC. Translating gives CASSRSGGVYEQYF.

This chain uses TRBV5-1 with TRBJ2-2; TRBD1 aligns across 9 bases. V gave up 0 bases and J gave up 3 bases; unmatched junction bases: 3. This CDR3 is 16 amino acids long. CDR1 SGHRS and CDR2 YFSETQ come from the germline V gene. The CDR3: CASSLEGTGYTGELFF. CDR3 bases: TGCGCCAGCAGCTTGGAAGGGACAGGGTACACCGGGGAGCTGTTTTTT.

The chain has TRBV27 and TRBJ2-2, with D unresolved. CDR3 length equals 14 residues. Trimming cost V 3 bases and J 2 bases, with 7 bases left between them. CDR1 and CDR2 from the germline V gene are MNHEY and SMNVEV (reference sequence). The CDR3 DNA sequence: TGTGCCAGCAGTTTGGCCCCTAACACCGGGGAGCTGTTTTTT. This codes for CASSLAPNTGELFF.

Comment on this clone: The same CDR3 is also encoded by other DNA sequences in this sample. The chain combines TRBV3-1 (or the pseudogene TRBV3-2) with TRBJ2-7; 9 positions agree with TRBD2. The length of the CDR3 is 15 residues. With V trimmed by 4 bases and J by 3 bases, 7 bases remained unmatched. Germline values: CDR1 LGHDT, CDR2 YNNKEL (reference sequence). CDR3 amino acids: CASSPPGLASYEQYF. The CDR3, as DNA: TGTGCCAGCAGCCCACCGGGACTAGCAAGCTACGAGCAGTACTTC.

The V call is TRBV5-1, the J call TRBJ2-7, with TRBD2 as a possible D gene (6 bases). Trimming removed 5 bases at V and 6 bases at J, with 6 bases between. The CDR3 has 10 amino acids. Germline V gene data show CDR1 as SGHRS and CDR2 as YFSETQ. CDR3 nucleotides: TGCGCCAGCAGGGGGGGCGAGCAGTACTTC. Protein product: CASRGGEQYF.

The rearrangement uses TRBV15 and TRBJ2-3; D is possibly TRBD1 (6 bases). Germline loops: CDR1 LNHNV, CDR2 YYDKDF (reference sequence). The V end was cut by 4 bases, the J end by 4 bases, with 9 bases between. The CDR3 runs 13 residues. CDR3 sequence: CATSTGVADTQYF. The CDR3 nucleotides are TGTGCCACCAGCACAGGGGTAGCAGATACGCAGTATTTT. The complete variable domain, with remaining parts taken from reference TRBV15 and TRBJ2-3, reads DAMVIQNPRYQVTQFGKPVTLSCSQTLNHNVMYWYQQKSSQAPKLLFHYYDKDFNNEADTPDNFQSRRPNTSFCFLDIRSPGLGDTAMYLCATSTGVADTQYFGPGTRLTVL.

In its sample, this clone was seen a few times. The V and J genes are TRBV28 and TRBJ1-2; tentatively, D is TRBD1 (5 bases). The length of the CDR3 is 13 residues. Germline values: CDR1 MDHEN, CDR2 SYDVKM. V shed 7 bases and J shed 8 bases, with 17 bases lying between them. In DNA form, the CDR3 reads TGTGCCAGCATCAACCAGGGCCATGGAGGCTACACCTTC. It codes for CASINQGHGGYTF.

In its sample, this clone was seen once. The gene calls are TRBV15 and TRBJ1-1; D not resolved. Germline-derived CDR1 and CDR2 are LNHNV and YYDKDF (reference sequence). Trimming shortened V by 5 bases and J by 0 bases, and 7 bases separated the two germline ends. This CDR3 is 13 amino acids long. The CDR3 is CATSRHLNTEAFF. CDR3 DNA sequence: TGTGCCACCAGCCGACACCTGAACACTGAAGCTTTCTTT. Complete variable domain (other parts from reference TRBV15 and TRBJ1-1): DAMVIQNPRYQVTQFGKPVTLSCSQTLNHNVMYWYQQKSSQAPKLLFHYYDKDFNNEADTPDNFQSRRPNTSFCFLDIRSPGLGDTAMYLCATSRHLNTEAFFGQGTRLTVV.

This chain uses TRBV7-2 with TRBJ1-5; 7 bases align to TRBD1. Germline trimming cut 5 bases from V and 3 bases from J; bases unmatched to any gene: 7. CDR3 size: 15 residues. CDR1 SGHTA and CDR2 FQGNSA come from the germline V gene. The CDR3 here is CASSRARGYNQPQHF. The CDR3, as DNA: TGTGCCAGCAGCAGGGCCAGGGGGTACAATCAGCCCCAGCATTTT.

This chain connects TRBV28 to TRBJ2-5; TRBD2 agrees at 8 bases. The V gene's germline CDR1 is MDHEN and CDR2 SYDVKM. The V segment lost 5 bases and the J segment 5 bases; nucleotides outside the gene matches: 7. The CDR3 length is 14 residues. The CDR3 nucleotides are TGTGCCAGCAGTCCCGGACTAGCATATGAGACCCAGTACTTC. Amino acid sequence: CASSPGLAYETQYF.

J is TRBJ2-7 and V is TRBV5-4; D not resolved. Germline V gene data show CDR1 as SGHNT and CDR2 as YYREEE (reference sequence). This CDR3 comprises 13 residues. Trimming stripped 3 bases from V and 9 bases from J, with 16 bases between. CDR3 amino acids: CASSYPTLNAQYF. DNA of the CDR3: TGTGCCAGCAGCTACCCCACTTTGAACGCGCAGTACTTC.

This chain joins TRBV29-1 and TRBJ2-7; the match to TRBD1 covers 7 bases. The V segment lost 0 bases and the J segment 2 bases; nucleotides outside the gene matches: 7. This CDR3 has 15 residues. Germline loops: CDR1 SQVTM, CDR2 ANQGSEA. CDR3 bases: TGCAGCGTTGAAGAGGAGTGGGACAGTACCTACGAGCAGTACTTC. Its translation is CSVEEEWDSTYEQYF.

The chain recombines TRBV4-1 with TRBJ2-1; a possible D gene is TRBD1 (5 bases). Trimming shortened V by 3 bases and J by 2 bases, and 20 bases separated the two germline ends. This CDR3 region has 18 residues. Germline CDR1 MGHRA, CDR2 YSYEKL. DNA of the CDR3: TGCGCCAGCAGCCAGGGCCCAGGTCGGACACAGCCCTACAATGAGCAGTTCTTC. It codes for CASSQGPGRTQPYNEQFF.

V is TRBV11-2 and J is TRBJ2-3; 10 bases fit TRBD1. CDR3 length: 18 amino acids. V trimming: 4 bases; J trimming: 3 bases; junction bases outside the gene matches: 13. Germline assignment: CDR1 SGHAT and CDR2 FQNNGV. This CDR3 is CASSSWTGGGMRTDTQYF. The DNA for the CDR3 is TGTGCCAGCAGCTCCTGGACAGGGGGGGGAATGAGGACAGATACGCAGTATTTT.

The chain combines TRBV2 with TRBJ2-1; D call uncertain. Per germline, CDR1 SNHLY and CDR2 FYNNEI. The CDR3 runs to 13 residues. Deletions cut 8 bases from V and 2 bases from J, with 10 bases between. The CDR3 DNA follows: TGTGCCAGCGGTTCGCGGACCTACAATGAGCAGTTCTTC. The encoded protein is CASGSRTYNEQFF.

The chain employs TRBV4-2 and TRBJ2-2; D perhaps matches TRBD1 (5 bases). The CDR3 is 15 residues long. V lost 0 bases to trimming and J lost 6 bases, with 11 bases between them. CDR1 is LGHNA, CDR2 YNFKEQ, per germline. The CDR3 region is CASSQDRTLSGELFF. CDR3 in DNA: TGTGCCAGCAGCCAAGATAGGACACTCTCCGGGGAGCTGTTTTTT.